This TCR beta chain was captured by sequencing in a study of blood T cell repertoires in COVID-19. V dropped 3 bases and J dropped 2; count of bases not matched to a gene: 6. The CDR3 contains 16 residues. CDR1 and CDR2 (germline): MNHEY, SMNVEV (reference sequence). The method was immunoSEQ multiplex PCR; TCRdb's version includes in-frame clones alone and lacks a portion of them. The sample consists of about 260,000 clones, about 87% of them appearing once. The chain carries TRBV27 and TRBJ2-2; TRBD1 agrees at 7 bases. The sequencing input was peripheral blood. This TCR was sampled from a woman aged 50 to 65 with acute or convalescent COVID-19. This chain's CDR3 is CASSFPRQGNTGELFF. For the CDR3, the DNA is TGTGCCAGCAGTTTCCCGAGACAGGGAAACACCGGGGAGCTGTTTTTT.